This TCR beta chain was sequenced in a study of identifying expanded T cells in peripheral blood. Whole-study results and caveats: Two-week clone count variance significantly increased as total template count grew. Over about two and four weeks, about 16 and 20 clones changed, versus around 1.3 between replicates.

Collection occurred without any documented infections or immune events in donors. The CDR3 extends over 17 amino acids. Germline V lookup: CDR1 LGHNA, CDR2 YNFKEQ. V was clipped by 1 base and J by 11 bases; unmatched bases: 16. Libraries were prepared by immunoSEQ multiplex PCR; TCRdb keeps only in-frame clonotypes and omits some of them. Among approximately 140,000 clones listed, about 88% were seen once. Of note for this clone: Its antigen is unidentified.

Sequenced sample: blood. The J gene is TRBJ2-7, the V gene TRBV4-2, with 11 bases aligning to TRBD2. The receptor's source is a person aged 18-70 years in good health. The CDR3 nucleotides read TGTGCCAGCAGCCAAGTCTCCACCGGGACTAGCGGTCCCGGTGAGTACTTC. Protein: CASSQVSTGTSGPGEYF.